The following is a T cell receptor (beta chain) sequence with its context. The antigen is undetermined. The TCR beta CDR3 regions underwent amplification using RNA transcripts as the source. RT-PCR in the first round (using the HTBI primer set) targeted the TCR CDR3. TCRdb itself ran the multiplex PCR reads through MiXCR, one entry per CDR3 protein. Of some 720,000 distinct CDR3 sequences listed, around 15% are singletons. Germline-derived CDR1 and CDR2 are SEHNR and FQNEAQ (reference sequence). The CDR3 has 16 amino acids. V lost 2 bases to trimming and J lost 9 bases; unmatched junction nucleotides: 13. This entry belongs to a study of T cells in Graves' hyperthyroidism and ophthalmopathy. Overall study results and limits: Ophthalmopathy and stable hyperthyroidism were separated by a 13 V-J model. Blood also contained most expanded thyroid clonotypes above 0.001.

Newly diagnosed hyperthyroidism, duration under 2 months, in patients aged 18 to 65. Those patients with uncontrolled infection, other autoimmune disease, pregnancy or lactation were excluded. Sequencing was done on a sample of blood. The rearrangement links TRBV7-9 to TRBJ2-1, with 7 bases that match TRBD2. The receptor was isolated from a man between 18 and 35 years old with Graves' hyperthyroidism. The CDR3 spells CASSLSASGGMGEQFF. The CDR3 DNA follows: TGTGCCAGCAGCTTATCTGCTAGCGGCGGAATGGGTGAGCAGTTCTTC. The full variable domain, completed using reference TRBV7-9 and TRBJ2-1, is DTGVSQNPRHKITKRGQNVTFRCDPISEHNRLYWYRQTLGQGPEFLTYFQNEAQLEKSRLLSDRFSAERPKGSFSTLEIQRTEQGDSAMYLCASSLSASGGMGEQFFGPGTRLTVL.